The clone carrying this T cell receptor beta chain was counted only a few times. Its antigen is not known. TCRdb re-called the 5' RACE reads through MiXCR, storing one row per CDR3 protein. The table has 250,000 to 300,000 distinct CDR3 sequences, around 15% seen once. The sample belongs to a study of T-cell memory formation after mild COVID-19. Study background: TCR clusters were mostly confined to one donor each.

The study, taken as a whole, reports: Cross-reactive memory seemingly joined, as some responding clones were found in pre-infection memory. Later expanders leaned CD4+, whereas day 15 to 85 contracting clones were balanced CD4/CD8.

The sequence came from a man aged 18-30 years who had mild COVID-19 (a few samples of this study predate the infection). Cell type and time point are not known. The sequenced sample consisted of PBMCs or a T cell subset sorted from them (not recorded which).

The CDR3 loop reads CASTHLGSPLHF. The CDR3 DNA reads TGTGCCAGCACCCACCTGGGATCACCCCTCCACTTT. The genes are TRBV6-2 or TRBV6-3 and TRBJ1-6; D gene uncertain. Trimming took 7 bases from V and 10 from J, leaving 11 bases between them. From germline, CDR1 is MNHEY and CDR2 SVGEGT. The CDR3 is 12 amino acids.